This TCR beta chain was observed in a study of T cell clonotyping in hematopoietic cell transplantation. Study at large: Pretransplant recipient samples were taken after cytoreduction.

CDR1 is SGHTA, CDR2 FQGNSA, per germline. The CDR3 runs to 11 residues. V lost 5 bases, J lost 5 bases, and 3 bases lay in between. On this clone itself: The target antigen is unknown.

Noted time point: recipient sample about 28 days before transplant, after cytoreduction. Recipient blood drawn about 28 days pretransplant and days 30, 100, 180 after. Sequenced by immunoSEQ multiplex PCR; TCRdb stores in-frame clones only, minus some. Here the sample spans some 76,000 clones, 90% to 97% being singletons. Study observations and caveats: At the given depth, recipient repertoires were over 95% de novo clonotypes.

The TCR comes from a woman aged 50 to 60 with acute myeloid leukemia. Some clones in this sample may be carry-over from other donors' samples. This chain uses TRBV7-2 with TRBJ1-4, with D unresolved. The source material was peripheral blood mononuclear cells, sampled before stem cell transplant. CDR3 nucleotide sequence: TGTGCCAGCAGCCAAAATGAAAAACTGTTTTTT. The encoded protein is CASSQNEKLFF.